This TCR beta chain emerged from a study of blood T cells in healthy people across ages. PBMCs numbering at least 7 million were isolated per sample. This clonotype was counted only a few times. Germline V gene sequence: CDR1 SGHRS, CDR2 YFSETQ. J lost 12 bases, V lost 0 bases, and 14 bases had no gene match. The CDR3 contains 16 residues. It was with a sample-barcoded 5' primer and a J-beta primer mix that a second PCR of roughly 6 to 12 cycles was run. Using its own MiXCR run on the 5' RACE reads, TCRdb lists one record per CDR3 protein. The top ten hold 4% of the sample, which has over a million distinct CDR3 sequences, around 40% seen once.

The receptor comes from a young woman in good health. V and J are TRBV5-1 and TRBJ2-1; 8 positions match TRBD1. Source material: blood. The CDR3 reads CASSLAPGRGRTGQFF. DNA of the CDR3: TGCGCCAGCAGCTTGGCCCCGGGCAGGGGGCGGACGGGGCAGTTCTTC.